The 14 T cell receptor beta chains below all came from one sample that was sequenced in a study of CD8 T cells in Susac syndrome. A quantity of about 0.5 to 1 ug RNA underwent reverse transcription using random hexamers. TCRdb re-analysed the immunoSEQ multiplex PCR reads in MiXCR, keeping a single row per CDR3 protein. The top ten hold around 0.12% of the sample, which has 120,000 or so distinct CDR3 sequences, around 94% seen once. Sequenced input: CD4+ T cells from PBMCs. These receptors all come from a human donor with multiple sclerosis.

This chain links TRBV27 with TRBJ2-6; 9 bases are shared with TRBD1. CDR3 size: 19 residues. Germline V gene sequence: CDR1 MNHEY, CDR2 SMNVEV (reference sequence). Trimming took 5 bases from V and 1 from J; bases not matched to a gene: 12. The CDR3 here is CASSGVTGGLRSGANVLTF. The CDR3 DNA follows: TGTGCCAGCAGTGGGGTGACAGGGGGTTTAAGATCTGGGGCCAACGTCCTGACTTTC.

This clonotype was found once. This chain joins TRBV10-3 and TRBJ2-7; 7 nucleotides match TRBD2. The germline V gene has CDR1 ENHRY and CDR2 SYGVKD. The V and J ends lost 0 bases and 11 bases, in that order; junction bases with no gene match: 7. CDR3 size: 13 residues. The CDR3 loop reads CAISESDRGDEYF. In nucleotides, the CDR3 is TGTGCCATCAGTGAGTCGGACCGGGGGGACGAGTACTTC.

The gene calls are TRBV29-1 and TRBJ1-1; D remains unclear. The CDR3 covers 10 residues. With 7 bases removed from V and 2 bases from J, the gap between germline ends came to 5 bases. Germline values: CDR1 SQVTM, CDR2 ANQGSEA. CDR3 sequence: CSGANTEAFF. The DNA for the CDR3 is TGCAGCGGGGCCAACACTGAAGCTTTCTTT.

This sequence joins TRBV4-2 and TRBJ1-2; TRBD1 aligns across 8 bases. The CDR3 totals 14 residues. Per germline, CDR1 LGHNA and CDR2 YNFKEQ. V lost 5 bases to trimming and J lost 4 bases; unmatched junction nucleotides: 6. This CDR3 reads CASSSGTGIYGYTF. Written as DNA, the CDR3 is TGTGCCAGCAGCTCCGGGACAGGCATCTATGGCTACACCTTC.

The chain has TRBV7-9 and TRBJ2-2, with 9 bases identical to TRBD2. The CDR3 length is 14 residues. Trimming took 7 bases from V and 5 from J; bases not matched to a gene: 5. Germline V gene data show CDR1 as SEHNR and CDR2 as FQNEAQ (reference sequence). CDR3 residues: CASISGGSTGELFF. The CDR3, as DNA: TGTGCCAGCATAAGCGGGGGGAGTACCGGGGAGCTGTTTTTT.

J is TRBJ2-3 and V is TRBV5-1, with TRBD2 identical over 8 bases. The CDR3 totals 15 residues. With V trimmed by 4 bases and J by 2 bases, 6 bases remained unmatched. Germline V gene data show CDR1 as SGHRS and CDR2 as YFSETQ. CDR3: CASSQRLATTDTQYF. The CDR3 DNA reads TGCGCCAGCAGCCAACGACTAGCGACCACAGATACGCAGTATTTT.

The rearrangement links TRBV7-9 to TRBJ2-7; TRBD2 agrees at 10 bases. Germline V gene data show CDR1 as SEHNR and CDR2 as FQNEAQ (reference sequence). CDR3 length: 15 residues. The J segment lost 0 bases and the V segment lost 11 bases, leaving 10 bases of the junction unmatched. The CDR3 here is CAVPTGTSDSYEQYF. CDR3 in DNA: TGTGCCGTACCAACCGGGACTAGCGACTCCTACGAGCAGTACTTC.

This CDR3 is CASSPPGQGPREQYF. The CDR3 DNA sequence: TGTGCCAGCTCACCGCCGGGACAGGGTCCTCGCGAGCAGTACTTC. The chain joins TRBV18 to TRBJ2-7, with 9 bases that match TRBD1. This CDR3 region has 15 residues. CDR1 and CDR2 from the germline V gene are KGHSH and LQKENI. J lost 6 bases, V lost 3 bases, and 9 bases had no gene match.

This rearrangement joins TRBV9 to TRBJ1-1, with D perhaps matching TRBD1 (5 bases). V lost 0 bases to trimming and J lost 5 bases, with 14 bases between them. This CDR3 is built from 15 residues. The germline V gene encodes CDR1 SGDLS and CDR2 YYNGEE. The CDR3 DNA is TGTGCCAGCAGCGTAGGTCCAGGGCTAGGGACTGAAGCTTTCTTT. It translates to CASSVGPGLGTEAFF.

V usage is TRBV7-2 and J usage is TRBJ1-5, with D maybe TRBD1 (6 bases). The CDR3 consists of 14 residues. Deletions cut 5 bases from V and 5 bases from J, with 13 bases between. CDR1 and CDR2 from the germline V gene are SGHTA and FQGNSA. The CDR3 spells CASSPGGRDQPQHF. DNA of the CDR3: TGTGCCAGCAGCCCTGGGGGCAGGGATCAGCCCCAGCATTTT.

The V gene is TRBV10-2, the J gene TRBJ2-5; TRBD2 might be the D (5 bases). CDR1 is WSHSY, CDR2 SAAADI, per germline. The CDR3 is 16 amino acids. The V end was cut by 3 bases, the J end by 1 base, with 15 bases between. The CDR3 sequence: CASSDPAGGTQETQYF. The DNA for the CDR3 is TGCGCCAGCAGTGACCCCGCAGGAGGAACCCAAGAGACCCAGTACTTC.

The chain joins TRBV2 to TRBJ2-1, with TRBD2 matching 7 bases. Trimming at V came to 7 bases and at J to 5 bases, leaving 11 bases not matched to a gene. This CDR3 comprises 15 residues. CDR1 SNHLY and CDR2 FYNNEI come from the germline V gene. The CDR3 is CASTERGVYNNEQFF. The CDR3 DNA reads TGTGCCAGCACCGAACGGGGGGTATACAACAATGAGCAGTTCTTC.

This rearrangement joins TRBV2 to TRBJ1-2, with a tentative D call TRBD1 (5 bases). The CDR3 is 12 residues long. V shed 7 bases and J shed 8 bases, with 14 bases lying between them. Germline lookup yields CDR1 SNHLY and CDR2 FYNNEI. The CDR3 DNA is TGTGCCAGCAACGAGGGGCCGGGGGGCTACACCTTC. Its translation is CASNEGPGGYTF.

V and J are TRBV14 and TRBJ1-3, with a possible D match to TRBD1 (5 bases). Germline assignment: CDR1 SGHDN and CDR2 FVKESK. This CDR3 comprises 15 residues. With 1 base removed from V and 4 bases from J, the gap between germline ends came to 11 bases. The CDR3 protein is CASSQAGRVGNTIYF. CDR3 DNA sequence: TGTGCCAGCAGCCAAGCGGGGCGCGTAGGAAACACCATATATTTT.